The 17 T cell receptor beta chains below all came from one sample that was sequenced in a study of OX40 agonist ivuxolimab in advanced cancers. TCRdb's table, derived via immunoSEQ multiplex PCR, lists solely in-frame clones and lacks some. Here the sample spans tens of thousands of clones, about 90% being singletons. Sequences were derived from CD4+ or CD8+ T cells sorted from blood, sampled in a trial of the OX40 agonist ivuxolimab. The receptors were sampled from an adult with an advanced solid tumor such as melanoma, head and neck, liver or kidney cancer.

The V and J genes are TRBV7-9 and TRBJ1-2, with D unclear. Germline assignment: CDR1 SEHNR and CDR2 FQNEAQ (reference sequence). This CDR3 has 13 residues. Trimming shortened V by 7 bases and J by 8 bases, and 17 bases separated the two germline ends. CDR3 protein: CASTVLDSRGYTF. CDR3 bases: TGTGCCAGCACCGTCCTCGATTCGCGGGGCTACACCTTC.

The chain joins TRBV10-1 to TRBJ2-7; 8 bases are shared with TRBD1. Looked up from germline, CDR1 is WNHNN and CDR2 is SYGVQD (reference sequence). The CDR3 loop spans 14 amino acids. The V and J ends lost 6 bases and 5 bases, in that order; junction bases with no gene match: 9. Written as DNA, the CDR3 is TGCGCCAGCAGCTCAGGACAGGGCGGGCACGAGCAGTACTTC. It codes for CASSSGQGGHEQYF.

The chain combines TRBV6-6 with TRBJ2-5, with TRBD2 as a possible D gene (5 bases). V lost 10 bases and J 5 bases, leaving 20 bases between the germline ends. From germline, CDR1 is MNHNY and CDR2 SVGAGI (reference sequence). The CDR3 consists of 14 residues. CDR3 protein: CAIRGRPKDETQYF. Here the CDR3 DNA reads TGTGCCATCCGGGGTAGGCCGAAAGATGAGACCCAGTACTTC.

The V call is TRBV6-4, the J call TRBJ2-7; D might be TRBD2 (6 bases). Trimming pared 7 bases from V and 4 bases from J, leaving 20 bases between. The CDR3 extends over 15 amino acids. The germline gives CDR1 MRHNA, CDR2 SNTAGT. The CDR3: CASIRCGTRMYEQYF. The CDR3 bases are TGTGCCAGCATCAGATGCGGGACTCGCATGTACGAGCAGTACTTC.

The chain links TRBV28 to TRBJ2-7; D not resolved. Germline V gene data show CDR1 as MDHEN and CDR2 as SYDVKM. The V end was cut by 3 bases, the J end by 2 bases, with 8 bases between. There are 13 residues in the CDR3. The CDR3 reads CASSLHTAYEQYF. CDR3 in DNA: TGTGCCAGCAGTTTGCACACAGCCTACGAGCAGTACTTC.

The V gene is TRBV5-6, the J gene TRBJ1-6; 10 bases fit TRBD1. The junction had 12 bases not matched to a gene; V was cut back by 4 bases and J by 14 bases. Germline loops: CDR1 SGHDT, CDR2 YYEEEE. The CDR3 length is 15 residues. The CDR3 here is CASSPGTGVGKALHF. DNA of the CDR3: TGTGCCAGCAGCCCCGGGACAGGGGTCGGTAAAGCCCTCCACTTT.

The V call is TRBV7-2, the J call TRBJ2-5, with 8 nucleotides matching TRBD2. With 6 bases clipped from V and 2 bases from J, the junction kept 11 bases outside the gene matches. Germline V gives CDR1 SGHTA, CDR2 FQGNSA. The CDR3 sequence is 16 residues long. The CDR3 region has the DNA TGTGCCAGCAGTCCCCTTAGAGCGGGGGTACAAGAGACCCAGTACTTC. It specifies CASSPLRAGVQETQYF. The full variable domain, in which reference TRBV7-2 and TRBJ2-5 provide the parts outside the CDR3, is GAGVSQSPSNKVTEKGKDVELRCDPISGHTALYWYRQSLGQGLEFLIYFQGNSAPDKSGLPSDRFSAERTGGSVSTLTIQRTQQEDSAVYLCASSPLRAGVQETQYFGPGTRLLVL.

V gene TRBV28 combines with J gene TRBJ2-3; 8 bases match TRBD2. CDR3 size: 18 residues. V gave up 2 bases and J gave up 0 bases; unmatched junction bases: 10. Looked up from germline, CDR1 is MDHEN and CDR2 is SYDVKM. The CDR3 sequence: CASSLQSGGAQSTDTQYF. CDR3 in DNA: TGTGCCAGCAGTTTACAGAGCGGGGGAGCCCAAAGCACAGATACGCAGTATTTT.

The CDR3 spells CASFQTGGNEQFF. DNA of the CDR3: TGTGCCAGTTTCCAGACAGGGGGGAATGAGCAGTTCTTC. The chain recombines TRBV27 with TRBJ2-1; TRBD1 matches 9 bases. V was clipped by 9 bases and J by 7 bases; unmatched bases: 7. The CDR3 is made up of 13 amino acids. CDR1 is MNHEY and CDR2 is SMNVEV in the germline V gene (reference sequence).

For this clone: The sample contains more than one DNA sequence encoding this CDR3. V usage is TRBV30 and J usage is TRBJ2-3; D is perhaps TRBD2 (5 bases). V lost 1 base, J lost 6 bases, and 11 bases lay in between. Germline CDR1 GTSNPN, CDR2 SVGIG (reference sequence). The CDR3 is 13 amino acids. The DNA for the CDR3 is TGTGCCTGGAGTGGCGGGCTAAGGGATACGCAGTATTTT. This encodes CAWSGGLRDTQYF.

J is TRBJ2-1 and V is TRBV6-4; 7 nucleotides align to TRBD1. CDR3 size: 14 residues. Trimming removed 8 bases from V and 6 bases from J; junction bases left unmatched: 10. Germline values: CDR1 MRHNA, CDR2 SNTAGT. CDR3 amino acids: CASARDSSINEQFF. In nucleotides, the CDR3 is TGTGCCAGCGCCCGGGACAGCTCGATCAATGAGCAGTTCTTC.

This sequence joins TRBV7-8 and TRBJ2-5, with D perhaps matching TRBD2 (7 bases). Gene TRBJ2-7 matches the end of the DNA better, so the J call may be wrong. From germline, CDR1 is SGHVS and CDR2 FQNEAQ. The CDR3 is 16 amino acids. CDR3 in amino acids: CASSLDGGGGSYEQYF. Written as DNA, the CDR3 is TGTGCCAGCAGCCTCGACGGGGGAGGGGGCTCCTACGAGCAGTACTTC.

V gene TRBV19 combines with J gene TRBJ1-1; D gene unclear. CDR1 and CDR2 from the germline V gene are LNHDA and SQIVND (reference sequence). The CDR3 has 13 residues. V was shortened by 6 bases and J by 4 bases, with 12 bases between the two germline ends. Here the CDR3 reads CASRGEGGTEAFF. The CDR3 bases are TGTGCCAGTAGGGGCGAGGGCGGCACTGAAGCTTTCTTT.

The CDR3: CASRSSGANVLTF. CDR3 DNA sequence: TGTGCCAGCAGGAGCTCTGGGGCCAACGTCCTGACTTTC. This chain connects TRBV6-5 to TRBJ2-6; D not resolved. V lost 6 bases, J lost 0 bases, and 3 bases lay in between. Germline V CDR1 and CDR2: MNHEY, SVGAGI. This CDR3 has 13 residues.

The chain carries TRBV7-2 and TRBJ1-3; D gene ambiguous. Germline values: CDR1 SGHTA, CDR2 FQGNSA. The CDR3 is 15 amino acids. V lost 5 bases and J lost 2, with 13 bases in between. The CDR3, as DNA: TGTGCCAGCAGCCCGTTCCCAACAACTGGAAACACCATATATTTT. Encoded protein: CASSPFPTTGNTIYF.

The CDR3 here is CASSVLLGGEGNQPQHF. CDR3 nucleotides: TGTGCCAGCAGTGTATTGCTAGGGGGTGAGGGCAATCAGCCCCAGCATTTT. The V call is TRBV2, the J call TRBJ1-5; TRBD1 might be the D (6 bases). The germline gives CDR1 SNHLY, CDR2 FYNNEI. V lost 4 bases to trimming and J lost 2 bases, with 18 bases between them. The CDR3 contains 17 residues. Filled out from reference TRBV2 and TRBJ1-5, the complete variable domain reads EPEVTQTPSHQVTQMGQEVILRCVPISNHLYFYWYRQILGQKVEFLVSFYNNEISEKSEIFDDQFSVERPDGSNFTLKIRSTKLEDSAMYFCASSVLLGGEGNQPQHFGDGTRLSIL.

The chain couples TRBV4-2 to TRBJ1-2, with TRBD1 as a possible D gene (5 bases). CDR1 LGHNA and CDR2 YNFKEQ come from the germline V gene. V was pared by 2 bases and J by 4 bases, with 11 bases between. This CDR3 contains 14 residues. The CDR3 loop is CASSQPGPLYGYTF. The CDR3, as DNA: TGTGCCAGCAGCCAACCGGGACCACTCTATGGCTACACCTTC.